One T cell receptor (beta chain) is described in this entry. This record belongs to a study of T-cell memory formation after mild COVID-19. Germline lookup yields CDR1 SGHVS and CDR2 FQNEAQ. Trimming shortened V by 1 base and J by 11 bases, and 14 bases separated the two germline ends. The CDR3 has 13 amino acids. TCRdb analysed the 5' RACE reads with MiXCR anew, one entry per CDR3 protein. Of 400,000 to 500,000 distinct CDR3 sequences in the sample, around 20% were seen once. Sample: PBMCs or a T cell subset sorted from them (not recorded which). The rearrangement joins TRBV7-8 to TRBJ2-5; tentatively, D is TRBD1 (5 bases). The TCR originated in an adult woman who had mild COVID-19 (a few samples of this study predate the infection). Cell type and time point are not known. The CDR3, as DNA: TGTGCCAGCAGCTTAGGGTTTTTTAGGGGACAGTACTTC. It yields the protein CASSLGFFRGQYF.